This passage covers 10 T cell receptor beta chains from one sample sequenced in a study of vaccination and CD4 T cells after COVID-19. The assay that was used to sequence DNA from cultured CD4+ T cells was the Oncomine TCR Beta short-read assay. TCRdb independently ran MiXCR on the PCR reads; one entry per CDR3 protein. The profile shows about 15,000 distinct CDR3 sequences, 65% to 75% of them singletons. These receptors have no identified antigens. Sample treatment: roughly 10-day PBMC culture with coronavirus spike peptide pools or control peptides (ViraFEST assay). Sequences were obtained from CD4+ T cells from blood, cultured in vitro. These receptor sequences come from a human donor who had recovered from COVID-19.

The chain is built from TRBV7-3 and TRBJ2-6, with D unclear. V was cut by 7 bases and J by 0 bases, with 10 bases left in between. Germline-derived CDR1 and CDR2 are SGHTA and FQGTGA. This CDR3 is built from 15 residues. In nucleotides, the CDR3 is TGTGCCAGCACACTACGGGCCTCTGGGGCCAACGTCCTGACTTTC. The encoded protein is CASTLRASGANVLTF. Together with reference TRBV7-3 and TRBJ2-6, the CDR3 gives the full variable domain: GAGVSQTPSNKVTEKGKYVELRCDPISGHTALYWYRQSLGQGPEFLIYFQGTGAADDSGLPNDRFFAVRPEGSVSTLKIQRTERGDSAVYLCASTLRASGANVLTFGAGSRLTVL.

The rearrangement joins TRBV20-1 to TRBJ1-5; 7 nucleotides match TRBD1. Germline V gene lookup returns CDR1 DFQATT and CDR2 SNEGSKA (reference sequence). Unmatched junction bases numbered 13, after V lost 5 bases and J lost 0 bases. The CDR3 contains 17 residues. CDR3 sequence (DNA): TGCAGTGCTCTTCGACAGGGAGGGGGATATAGCAATCAGCCCCAGCATTTT. Protein: CSALRQGGGYSNQPQHF.

This clonotype showed up just a few times. The CDR3 spells CASSRGLLQETQYF. The CDR3, as DNA: TGTGCCAGCAGCCGCGGACTCCTCCAAGAGACCCAGTACTTC. The rearrangement links TRBV7-2 to TRBJ2-5; TRBD2 might be the D (5 bases). CDR3 length equals 14 residues. Trimming took off 5 bases at V and 1 base at J, with 11 bases between the two ends. Germline V gives CDR1 SGHTA, CDR2 FQGNSA.

The CDR3 region is CASSLSGGSLSAYNEQFF. Here the CDR3 DNA reads TGTGCCAGCAGCTTATCCGGGGGGAGTCTCTCTGCGTACAATGAGCAGTTCTTC. V usage is TRBV7-6 and J usage is TRBJ2-1, with 7 bases that match TRBD2. The CDR3 covers 18 residues. J lost 4 bases, V lost 2 bases, and 14 bases had no gene match. Germline loops: CDR1 SGHVS, CDR2 FNYEAQ. Looking up the rest from reference TRBV7-6 and TRBJ2-1 gives the full variable domain: GAGVSQSPRYKVTKRGQDVALRCDPISGHVSLYWYRQALGQGPEFLTYFNYEAQQDKSGLPNDRFSAERPEGSISTLTIQRTEQRDSAMYRCASSLSGGSLSAYNEQFFGPGTRLTVL.

The J gene is TRBJ2-2, the V gene TRBV20-1; weak D call: TRBD2 (6 bases). The CDR3 is 16 residues long. The V gene's germline CDR1 is DFQATT and CDR2 SNEGSKA (reference sequence). V lost 1 base, J lost 7 bases, and 19 bases lay in between. The CDR3 bases are TGCAGTGCTAGAGGCGGGGCGGCGGTTGGGAACGGGGAGCTGTTTTTT. This codes for CSARGGAAVGNGELFF.

The chain uses TRBV19 and TRBJ1-5; TRBD1 aligns across 7 bases. Trimming took 0 bases from V and 2 from J; bases not matched to a gene: 4. The CDR3 totals 16 residues. The germline CDR1 and CDR2 sequences are LNHDA and SQIVND (reference sequence). The DNA for the CDR3 is TGTGCCAGTAGTATAGATGGGCAGGGGGGCAATCAGCCCCAGCATTTT. This translates into CASSIDGQGGNQPQHF. Complete variable domain (other parts from reference TRBV19 and TRBJ1-5): DGGITQSPKYLFRKEGQNVTLSCEQNLNHDAMYWYRQDPGQGLRLIYYSQIVNDFQKGDIAEGYSVSREKKESFPLTVTSAQKNPTAFYLCASSIDGQGGNQPQHFGDGTRLSIL.

This chain joins TRBV7-2 and TRBJ2-7, with 11 nucleotides matching TRBD2. Germline trimming cut 0 bases from V and 1 base from J; bases unmatched to any gene: 5. The CDR3 has 17 residues. Germline V CDR1 and CDR2: SGHTA, FQGNSA. The CDR3 protein is CASSLATSGRRSYEQYF. CDR3 DNA sequence: TGTGCCAGCAGCTTAGCTACTAGCGGGAGACGGTCCTACGAGCAGTACTTC.

The rearrangement links TRBV6-1 to TRBJ2-5; D gene uncertain. The CDR3 has 11 residues. Germline CDR1 MNHNS, CDR2 SASEGT. Trimming left V 8 bases short and J 7 bases short, with 11 bases between. The CDR3 DNA reads as TGTGCCAGCGGACGGCTGCCGACCCAGTACTTC. Translating it yields CASGRLPTQYF.

This sequence joins TRBV7-9 and TRBJ1-2; the D is unclear. V was cut by 1 base and J by 4 bases, with 10 bases left in between. The CDR3 loop spans 14 amino acids. Germline CDR1 is SEHNR and CDR2 is FQNEAQ (reference sequence). CDR3 residues: CASSLVVESYGYTF. The CDR3 nucleotides are TGTGCCAGCAGCTTAGTAGTCGAAAGCTATGGCTACACCTTC.

This chain joins TRBV11-1 and TRBJ1-2; 10 nucleotides line up with TRBD1. Looked up from germline, CDR1 is SGHAT and CDR2 is FQDESV (reference sequence). J was trimmed by 4 bases and V by 5 bases; bases with no gene match: 10. The CDR3 runs 16 residues. The chain's CDR3 is CASSQGQGGTFYGYTF. As DNA, the CDR3 is TGTGCCAGCAGCCAAGGACAGGGGGGAACCTTCTATGGCTACACCTTC.